This section outlines one T cell receptor (beta chain) sequence together with its context. Antigen unknown. These data come from a study of cytomegalovirus exposure and HLA in healthy donors. Broader study findings: The authors later found TCR association rates varying by HLA locus, with DRB1 most and HLA-C fewest. In a later analysis, CMV-associated beta chains were mostly HLA-associated, it appeared.

The PCR contained 60 Vbeta and 13 Jbeta primers. As originally analysed: About 10 million of 65 million to 95 million unique TCR beta chains were shared, per a later count. Clones were sequenced by immunoSEQ multiplex PCR, and TCRdb holds only the in-frame ones, with some missing. D and trimming come from the DNA, and the V and J calls and clone size come from that table. The data contain more than 80,000 clones, just under 75% of them seen just once; the ten biggest clones take up around 3.9%. Germline V gene lookup returns CDR1 SGDLS and CDR2 YYNGEE. The CDR3 covers 13 residues. Between the trimmed V and J ends, which lost 0 bases and 5 bases, there was a span of 8 bases.

The TCR originated in a man aged 55-75 years in good health and CMV-seronegative. The source material was PBMCs. The V call is TRBV9, the J call TRBJ2-5; D is possibly TRBD2 (6 bases). DNA of the CDR3: TGTGCCAGCAGCGTAGGTGGGGGGGAGACCCAGTACTTC. Encoded protein: CASSVGGGETQYF.